These 26 T cell receptor beta chains were sequenced from one sample in a study of T cells in Graves' hyperthyroidism and ophthalmopathy. The source material, RNA transcripts, was used to amplify TCR beta CDR3 regions. TCR CDR3 regions were first amplified by RT-PCR with HTBI primers. TCRdb ran MiXCR on the multiplex PCR reads and lists one entry per CDR3 protein. The sample gives 550,000 to 600,000 distinct CDR3 sequences, around 15% of which show up once; 15% to 20% is in the top ten. The sample consisted of blood. Source of these receptors: a young woman with Graves' hyperthyroidism.

This clonotype turned up a few times. The V gene is TRBV4-1, the J gene TRBJ2-7; 9 bases align to TRBD2. CDR3 length: 16 amino acids. V lost 1 base, J lost 5 bases, and 9 bases stayed unmatched. Germline CDR1 MGHRA, CDR2 YSYEKL. CDR3 sequence reads: CASSQALAGRFNEQYF. For the CDR3, the DNA is TGCGCCAGCAGCCAAGCACTAGCGGGCCGTTTCAACGAGCAGTACTTC.

This clonotype came up a few times. Its ends do not fully match the called genes, so a read error is possible. The gene calls are TRBV7-9 and TRBJ1-1; 7 nucleotides match TRBD1. The CDR3 is 13 residues long. Germline V CDR1 and CDR2: SEHNR, FQNEAQ (reference sequence). The CDR3 DNA sequence: TGTGCCGGCAGCCGGGACAGCAACACTGAAGCTTTCTTT. Its protein is CAGSRDSNTEAFF.

This chain joins TRBV19 and TRBJ1-2; 7 positions match TRBD1. The CDR3 sequence is 12 residues long. V lost 5 bases and J lost 8; bases outside the gene matches: 5. Per the germline V gene, CDR1 is LNHDA and CDR2 is SQIVND (reference sequence). CDR3 region: CASSRRQGGYTF. DNA of the CDR3: TGTGCCAGTAGTCGACGACAGGGCGGCTACACCTTC.

V and J are TRBV4-3 and TRBJ1-2, with TRBD1 as a possible D gene (6 bases). The V end lost 0 bases, the J end lost 2 bases, and 7 bases lay between the germline ends. The V gene's germline CDR1 is LGHNA and CDR2 YSLEER. This CDR3 contains 14 residues. CDR3 sequence (DNA): TGCGCCAGCAGCCAAGAGAGGGGGAACTATGGCTACACCTTC. It codes for CASSQERGNYGYTF.

This clonotype has at least ten counts. V is TRBV28 and J is TRBJ1-1, with unresolved D. CDR1 and CDR2 from the germline V gene are MDHEN and SYDVKM. Trimming left V 5 bases short and J 1 base short, with 11 bases between. This CDR3 contains 14 residues. CDR3 DNA sequence: TGTGCCAGCAGTCCCAGGTACAGGAACACTGAAGCTTTCTTT. Translated, it gives CASSPRYRNTEAFF.

In its sample, this clonotype was seen many times. The chain has TRBV3-1 and TRBJ2-3; D call uncertain. Trimming removed 0 bases from V and 5 bases from J, with 12 bases in between. CDR1 LGHDT and CDR2 YNNKEL come from the germline V gene (reference sequence). This CDR3 is 15 amino acids long. The CDR3 region is CASSQDPNTGDTQYF. The CDR3 DNA reads TGTGCCAGCAGCCAAGATCCTAACACGGGAGATACGCAGTATTTT.

The V gene is TRBV19, the J gene TRBJ1-2; D remains unclear. V was trimmed by 5 bases and J by 0 bases, leaving 10 bases between them. CDR3 length: 14 amino acids. The germline gives CDR1 LNHDA, CDR2 SQIVND (reference sequence). CDR3 DNA: TGTGCCAGTAGTCCCCGGCCCGCTAACTATGGCTACACCTTC. Residues: CASSPRPANYGYTF.

V is TRBV7-9 and J is TRBJ2-2; D is unresolved. V lost 1 base, J lost 5 bases, and 8 bases lay in between. This CDR3 spans 14 amino acids. Germline V gene sequence: CDR1 SEHNR, CDR2 FQNEAQ (reference sequence). CDR3 amino acids: CASSLVDLTGELFF. The CDR3 coding sequence is TGTGCCAGCAGCTTAGTCGACTTAACCGGGGAGCTGTTTTTT.

The rearrangement links TRBV29-1 to TRBJ1-1, with TRBD1 as a possible D gene (5 bases). The CDR3 is 12 residues long. Trimming pared 4 bases from V and 4 bases from J, leaving 10 bases between. The germline V gene encodes CDR1 SQVTM and CDR2 ANQGSEA. The CDR3 sequence is CSVGEGPTEAFF. CDR3 bases: TGCAGCGTTGGAGAGGGGCCCACTGAAGCTTTCTTT.

The V gene is TRBV6-2 or TRBV6-3, the J gene TRBJ1-2, with 10 bases fitting TRBD1. V dropped 5 bases and J dropped 10; count of bases not matched to a gene: 7. The CDR3 consists of 13 residues. The germline CDR1 and CDR2 sequences are MNHEY and SVGEGT. The CDR3 DNA sequence: TGTGCCAGCAGTGGACCGGGACAGGGGATCTACACCTTC. Amino acids: CASSGPGQGIYTF.

A word on this clonotype: This clone may be a read error of a much larger clone one base away. V usage is TRBV5-1 and J usage is TRBJ2-1; D is undetermined. The CDR3 sequence is 15 residues long. The germline V gene has CDR1 SGHRS and CDR2 YFSETQ. CDR3 in amino acids: CASGLEGIKMNEQFF. Here the CDR3 DNA reads TGCGCCAGCGGCTTGGAAGGGATTAAGATGAATGAGCAGTTCTTC.

This chain connects TRBV5-6 to TRBJ1-2; 7 bases align to TRBD1. Germline V gene lookup returns CDR1 SGHDT and CDR2 YYEEEE. The CDR3 runs 16 residues. Trimming took 6 bases from V and 4 from J; bases not matched to a gene: 15. The CDR3: CASTLGEGASFYGYTF. The CDR3 DNA sequence: TGTGCCAGCACCCTTGGCGAGGGGGCTTCGTTCTATGGCTACACCTTC. The full variable domain, rest sourced from reference TRBV5-6 and TRBJ1-2, is DAGVTQSPTHLIKTRGQQVTLRCSPKSGHDTVSWYQQALGQGPQFIFQYYEEEERQRGNFPDRFSGHQFPNYSSELNVNALLLGDSALYLCASTLGEGASFYGYTFGSGTRLTVV.

The chain links TRBV19 to TRBJ1-1; D is undetermined. With 4 bases removed from V and 6 bases from J, the gap between germline ends came to 9 bases. CDR1 is LNHDA and CDR2 is SQIVND in the germline V gene (reference sequence). This CDR3 has 12 residues. CDR3 DNA: TGTGCCAGTAGTAGCTTTAGGGCTGAAGCTTTCTTT. Its protein is CASSSFRAEAFF.

This clonotype showed up many times. The chain recombines TRBV3-1 with TRBJ2-1; D not resolved. The ends were cut back, 4 bases at V and 8 bases at J, with 12 bases in the middle. The CDR3 loop spans 13 amino acids. Germline CDR1 LGHDT, CDR2 YNNKEL (reference sequence). The CDR3, as DNA: TGTGCCAGCAGCCCGGACCCGCGCGATGAGCAGTTCTTC. It translates to CASSPDPRDEQFF.

The CDR3 DNA reads TGTGCCAGCAGCCAGGTCAGCGGGGCGGGGGCACATGCTACGCAGTATTTT. The encoded protein is CASSQVSGAGAHATQYF. The rearrangement joins TRBV3-1 to TRBJ2-3, with D perhaps matching TRBD2 (7 bases). Germline CDR1 reads LGHDT; CDR2 reads YNNKEL (reference sequence). V dropped 3 bases and J dropped 8 bases, with 24 bases sitting between them. The CDR3 extends over 17 amino acids.

This clonotype is judged medium-sized. This chain uses TRBV2 with TRBJ1-1, with 9 nucleotides matching TRBD1. Germline V gene data show CDR1 as SNHLY and CDR2 as FYNNEI. The CDR3 extends over 14 amino acids. The V and J ends lost 5 bases and 5 bases, in that order; junction bases with no gene match: 6. CDR3 DNA sequence: TGTGCCAGCAGTCAGGGACAGGGAGAGACTGAAGCTTTCTTT. This translates into CASSQGQGETEAFF.

The chain couples TRBV7-2 to TRBJ2-3, with D possibly being TRBD2 (6 bases). Germline V CDR1 and CDR2: SGHTA, FQGNSA. The CDR3 has 14 amino acids. The ends were cut back, 0 bases at V and 4 bases at J, with 8 bases in the middle. CDR3 DNA sequence: TGTGCCAGCAGCTTAGCGGGGGGATCAGATACGCAGTATTTT. It codes for CASSLAGGSDTQYF.

This clonotype showed up just once. Being one base from a much bigger clone, this may be a read error. V usage is TRBV6-9 and J usage is TRBJ2-7; D ambiguous. Matching the DNA end better, TRBJ2-1 makes the J call doubtful. Per the germline V gene, CDR1 is MNHGY and CDR2 is SVAAGI. The CDR3 spans 14 residues. This CDR3 reads CASSDSTESYEQFF. The DNA of the CDR3 is TGTGCCAGCAGTGATTCGACGGAAAGCTACGAGCAGTTCTTC.

This clonotype was observed at least ten times. The gene calls are TRBV20-1 and TRBJ2-7; D ambiguous. The V and J ends lost 6 bases and 6 bases respectively, with 21 bases between them. CDR3 length: 14 amino acids. Germline CDR1 and CDR2: DFQATT and SNEGSKA (reference sequence). CDR3 coding DNA: TGCAGTGCGCCCCGTGACACCGTAACAGCCGAGCAGTACTTC. Its protein product is CSAPRDTVTAEQYF.

In this sample, this clonotype turned up a few times. The chain carries TRBV29-1 and TRBJ2-7, with no clear D. Trimming pared 4 bases from V and 5 bases from J, leaving 9 bases between. The CDR3 is 11 amino acids. The germline V gene has CDR1 SQVTM and CDR2 ANQGSEA. CDR3 nucleotide sequence: TGCAGCGTTGCGCAGAGCCACGAGCAGTACTTC. It encodes CSVAQSHEQYF.

A few counts support this clonotype. This sequence joins TRBV4-1 and TRBJ2-2, with TRBD1 as a possible D gene (6 bases). The CDR3 is 16 amino acids. Germline V CDR1 and CDR2: MGHRA, YSYEKL. With 2 bases removed from V and 6 bases from J, the gap between germline ends came to 16 bases. CDR3 sequence reads: CASSQTGSSPAGELFF. CDR3 bases: TGCGCCAGCAGCCAAACAGGGTCCAGCCCGGCCGGGGAGCTGTTTTTT.

This clonotype has only a few counts. V gene TRBV11-1 combines with J gene TRBJ2-3; TRBD1 or TRBD2 may be the D gene (5 bases each). The CDR3 has 16 residues. Germline V gene sequence: CDR1 SGHAT, CDR2 FQDESV (reference sequence). V lost 2 bases and J lost 6, with 18 bases in between. Here the CDR3 DNA reads TGTGCCAGCAGCTTATTCCGGAACCTAGCAGGGGATACGCAGTATTTT. Residues: CASSLFRNLAGDTQYF. The full variable domain, rest sourced from reference TRBV11-1 and TRBJ2-3, is EAEVAQSPRYKITEKSQAVAFWCDPISGHATLYWYRQILGQGPELLVQFQDESVVDDSQLPKDRFSAERLKGVDSTLKIQPAELGDSAMYLCASSLFRNLAGDTQYFGPGTRLTVL.

This clonotype has ten or more counts. The V and J genes are TRBV7-2 and TRBJ2-3; D is perhaps TRBD1 or TRBD2 (7 bases each). This CDR3 is 16 amino acids long. The germline CDR1 and CDR2 sequences are SGHTA and FQGNSA. V lost 4 bases to trimming and J lost 2 bases, with 16 bases between them. The DNA for the CDR3 is TGTGCCAGCAGCTCAGGGGGACTAAAAAACACAGATACGCAGTATTTT. Encoded protein: CASSSGGLKNTDTQYF.

This clonotype came up many times. This chain joins TRBV9 and TRBJ2-5, with unresolved D. The germline V and J ends were trimmed by 2 bases and 2 bases, with 7 bases remaining between them. The CDR3 length is 13 residues. The germline gives CDR1 SGDLS, CDR2 YYNGEE. CDR3 in DNA: TGTGCCAGCAGCGTGGCAGCTCAAGAGACCCAGTACTTC. Translating it yields CASSVAAQETQYF.

This clonotype was seen more than once but under ten times. This chain uses TRBV27 with TRBJ2-1; 13 bases agree with TRBD2. Germline CDR1 MNHEY, CDR2 SMNVEV (reference sequence). The CDR3 is made up of 17 amino acids. V trimming: 10 bases; J trimming: 4 bases; junction bases outside the gene matches: 13. The CDR3 region has the DNA TGTGCCACCTCTCAATTAACTAGCGGGAGGGGATACAATGAGCAGTTCTTC. Its protein product is CATSQLTSGRGYNEQFF.

This clonotype was seen at least ten times. Written as DNA, the CDR3 is TGCAGTGCCGCAGGACTAGCGGGAGTTCATGAGCAGTTCTTC. Its protein is CSAAGLAGVHEQFF. The chain joins TRBV20-1 to TRBJ2-1, with TRBD2 identical over 13 bases. In germline, CDR1 is DFQATT, CDR2 SNEGSKA (reference sequence). Trimming at V came to 6 bases and at J to 8 bases, leaving 7 bases not matched to a gene. The CDR3 sequence is 14 residues long.